A selection of T cell receptor beta chains follows, all from one sample in a study of early T cells in non-severe SARS-CoV-2 infection. TCRdb re-called the 5' RACE reads through MiXCR, storing one row per CDR3 protein. The sample carries approximately 69,000 distinct CDR3 sequences, over 10% recorded once. The sample here was whole blood, taken at baseline. These receptors were obtained from an adult who was a healthcare worker with PCR-confirmed SARS-CoV-2 infection or an uninfected control (not recorded which). CDR3s include the opening cysteine and the closing phenylalanine or tryptophan. The order of the fields is J gene, clone size, V gene, D gene, CDR3 DNA, CDR3 protein. A D gene is named only where the DNA matches it firmly. Rows may omit the clone size; those that give it use once, few, many or a size class.

TRBJ1-6	few	TRBV6-5	.	TGTGCCAGCAGTCTCGGACGGCGCAGGGATAATTCACCCCTCCACTTT	CASSLGRRRDNSPLHF
TRBJ2-3	many	TRBV11-2	TRBD2	TGTGCCAGCAGCTTAGACCAGCGGGGGCGTATCGATACGCAGTATTTT	CASSLDQRGRIDTQYF
TRBJ2-5	many	TRBV4-2	.	TGTGCCAGCAGCCCCGAAAGGGCATTAGCAGAGACCCAGTACTTC	CASSPERALAETQYF
TRBJ1-1	few	TRBV4-3	.	TGCGCCAGCAGCCAAGATCGGGGGGTTTGGGGCACTGAAGCTTTCTTT	CASSQDRGVWGTEAFF
TRBJ1-1	medium-sized	TRBV29-1	.	TGCAGCGTTGAAGATCCACGGACTGAAGCTTTCTTT	CSVEDPRTEAFF
TRBJ2-3	.	TRBV7-8	TRBD2	TGTGCCAGCAGCCGCGACCCGCGACTAGCGGGCGCTAGCACAGATACGCAGTATTTT	CASSRDPRLAGASTDTQYF
TRBJ2-2	.	TRBV4-1	.	TGCGCCAGCAGCCAGGGGACCTTCGCGAACACCGGGGAGCTGTTTTTT	CASSQGTFANTGELFF
TRBJ2-3	.	TRBV25-1	TRBD2	TGTGCCAGCAGTCCCCCGGGACTAGCGGGGCATACGCAGTATTTT	CASSPPGLAGHTQYF
TRBJ1-4	.	TRBV7-8	.	TGTGCCAGCAGCCCAACAGGGACGAATGAAAAACTGTTTTTT	CASSPTGTNEKLFF
TRBJ1-2	many	TRBV7-9	TRBD1	TGTGCCAGCTCCCCAGGGGGCATATACTATGGCTACACCTTC	CASSPGGIYYGYTF
TRBJ1-6	.	TRBV27	.	TGTGCCAGCAGTCCCCTGCAGGGGTTTTCTTCACCCCTCCACTTT	CASSPLQGFSSPLHF
TRBJ2-3	few	TRBV24-1	.	TGTGCCACCAGTGATGAGAGATATACGCAGTATTTT	CATSDERYTQYF
TRBJ2-2	.	TRBV7-8	.	TGTGCCAGCAGCCAACACACCGGGGAGCTGTTTTTT	CASSQHTGELFF
TRBJ1-2	.	TRBV4-1	.	TGCGCCAGCAGCCAAGATTACATCATTCGGGGCTACACCTTC	CASSQDYIIRGYTF
TRBJ2-1	many	TRBV2	.	TGTGCCAGCAGACCAAGACAGTCCTACAATGAGCAGTTCTTC	CASRPRQSYNEQFF